A selection of T cell receptor beta chains follows, all from one sample in a study of blood T cell repertoires in COVID-19. Method: immunoSEQ multiplex PCR; TCRdb's copy keeps in-frame clones and lacks some. The sample has over 100,000 clones, approximately 81% seen once. Sequencing was carried out using peripheral blood. The receptor set was obtained from a woman aged 80 or older with acute or convalescent COVID-19. The CDR3 runs from the conserved cysteine through the conserved F or W. Fields, in order: J gene, V gene, CDR3 protein.

J: TRBJ1-6; V: TRBV3-1/TRBV3-2; CDR3: CASSRPGTGGTPLHF
J: TRBJ1-1; V: TRBV18; CDR3: CASSPVQGARTEAFF
J: TRBJ1-2; V: TRBV9; CDR3: CASSVGSRQGLFYGYTF
J: TRBJ2-7; V: TRBV6-2/TRBV6-3; CDR3: CASSPGDRGVREQYF
J: TRBJ1-3; V: TRBV6-2/TRBV6-3; CDR3: CASSRPENTIYF
J: TRBJ1-5; V: TRBV4-3; CDR3: CASSQEWRQGNQPQHF
J: TRBJ1-4; V: TRBV6-6; CDR3: CASSLNRVGDEKLFF
J: TRBJ1-5; V: TRBV28; CDR3: CASSSPMKPQHF
J: TRBJ1-2; V: TRBV7-2; CDR3: CASSLSPGQNYGYTF
J: TRBJ1-2; V: TRBV7-8; CDR3: CASSLTRDPYGYTF
J: TRBJ1-2; V: TRBV5-5; CDR3: CASREGAAYGYTF
J: TRBJ2-5; V: TRBV7-9; CDR3: CASSPTGQIRGETQYF
J: TRBJ1-6; V: TRBV11-2; CDR3: CASSWGRAENSPLHF
J: TRBJ2-3; V: TRBV3-1/TRBV3-2; CDR3: CASSQDIALNTQYF
J: TRBJ1-2; V: TRBV2; CDR3: CASSEALAGTF
J: TRBJ1-5; V: TRBV6-1; CDR3: CASSDRLFSNQPQHF
J: TRBJ2-1; V: TRBV28; CDR3: CASSVQIAGRDNEQFF
J: TRBJ2-1; V: TRBV2; CDR3: CASSAGLAAYNEQFF
J: TRBJ1-3; V: TRBV6-5; CDR3: CASRGTAEGTIYF
J: TRBJ2-7; V: TRBV7-8; CDR3: CASSQQEYEQYF
J: TRBJ1-6; V: TRBV30; CDR3: CAWSVRRGSSYNSPLHF
J: TRBJ1-1; V: TRBV11-2; CDR3: CASSYNQGANAEAFF
J: TRBJ2-1; V: TRBV7-9; CDR3: CASSFSDRGVYNEQFF
J: TRBJ1-2; V: TRBV7-2; CDR3: CASSLWTESYGYTF
J: TRBJ1-1; V: TRBV29-1; CDR3: CSVEEAGGRNLF
J: TRBJ2-7; V: TRBV5-1; CDR3: CASSPGTGGREQYF
J: TRBJ1-3; V: TRBV23-1; CDR3: CASSQSRSGNTIYF
J: TRBJ1-6; V: TRBV7-8; CDR3: CASSLALSGEAGDSPLHF
J: TRBJ2-1; V: TRBV7-9; CDR3: CASSLQRGRGRQQFF
J: TRBJ1-2; V: TRBV27; CDR3: CASSQGAEGYTF
J: TRBJ2-3; V: TRBV2; CDR3: CASSEITRTDTQYF
J: TRBJ1-2; V: TRBV9; CDR3: CASSLDHGAGTGGYTF
J: TRBJ1-4; V: TRBV6-5; CDR3: CASSYSGGGRDEKLFF
J: TRBJ2-5; V: TRBV5-1; CDR3: CASSFNTQETQYF
J: TRBJ2-7; V: TRBV28; CDR3: CASSLLGTGIYEQYF
J: TRBJ1-2; V: TRBV7-2; CDR3: CASSSTAGSTVYGYTF
J: TRBJ1-6; V: TRBV18; CDR3: CASSPQGENSPLHF
J: TRBJ1-2; V: TRBV10-3; CDR3: CAISESRGRTDGYTF
J: TRBJ1-3; V: TRBV7-6; CDR3: CASSAIQGDTIYF
J: TRBJ2-7; V: TRBV6-2/TRBV6-3; CDR3: CASSYSVSRDSYEQYF
J: TRBJ1-1; V: TRBV9; CDR3: CASSVAGIGEAFF
J: TRBJ1-5; V: TRBV28; CDR3: CASKYSNQPQHF
J: TRBJ1-4; V: TRBV30; CDR3: CAWSQGQGSEKLFF
J: TRBJ1-3; V: TRBV30; CDR3: CAWSANRGGNTIYF